This TCR beta chain was recorded in a study of shared clonotypes between healthy human individuals. Study observations and caveats: A small donor pool kept down the genetic and exposure-history diversity that was represented. Sharing of clonotypes among donors was expected to vary with sequencing depth. A reduction in generation probabilities was seen for non-shared clonotypes relative to those shared by all four donors.

In the authors' workflow: ImmunoSEQ gave junction-only sequences without quality scores, so filtering differed. Profiling relied on immunoSEQ multiplex PCR, and the TCRdb table lists in-frame clones only, not all of them. D and trimming were read from the DNA, whereas the V and J calls and clone size are those reported in that table. Here the sample spans just over 2,000,000 clones, about 95% being singletons. In germline, CDR1 is SGHDT, CDR2 YYEEEE. The CDR3 length is 12 residues. Trimming left V 1 base short and J 7 bases short, with 8 bases between. Positive CCR7 selection of CD45RO-negative cells yielded the naive CD8 cells, and terminally differentiated effector memory CD45RA+ cells were excluded. Points on this clone: The antigen remains undetermined.

This TCR was recovered from a young man in good health. The sample was naive CD8+ T cells sorted from blood. The chain is built from TRBV5-6 and TRBJ1-1; D call uncertain. CDR3 in DNA: TGTGCCAGCAGCTTGCGGACCTTTGAAGCTTTCTTT. Amino acids: CASSLRTFEAFF.